The 25 T cell receptor beta chains reported below all come from one sample, sequenced in a study of shared clonotypes between healthy human individuals (dated by TCRdb to between 2020 and 2021). The library was obtained by the immunoSEQ multiplex PCR assay. Entries here come from immuneACCESS through TCRdb and include only in-frame sequences with V and J called. Some clones fail to appear in such tables; in the studies checked, an unresolved V gene covers under half of the shortfall, and the cause of the remainder is unknown. This sample is represented by about 2.3 million clones; over 90% of them were singletons. The ten largest clones add up to about 0.39% of the sample. Source material: naive CD4+ T cells from PBMCs. Interpreted using the paper, the cell subset or site label stands for: CD45RA+ positively selected. These receptor sequences come from a man aged 18 to 30 in good health. Some clones in this sample may be carry-over from other donors' samples.

J is TRBJ1-5 and V is TRBV18, with D possibly being TRBD1 (5 bases). CDR1 and CDR2 (germline): KGHSH, LQKENI. V was clipped by 6 bases and J by 7 bases, with 16 bases between them. This CDR3 has 14 residues. Here the CDR3 DNA reads TGTGCCAGCTCCGAGGGACGGGCGGAGCAGCCCCAGCATTTT. Protein: CASSEGRAEQPQHF.

The chain uses TRBV25-1 and TRBJ2-3; 7 bases align to TRBD2. CDR1 and CDR2 from the germline V gene are MGHDK and SYGVNS. Germline trimming cut 3 bases from V and 4 bases from J; bases unmatched to any gene: 10. This CDR3 has 16 residues. The DNA of the CDR3 is TGTGCCAGCAGTGATGCGGGGAGGGGTTGGGCAGATACGCAGTATTTT. The encoded protein is CASSDAGRGWADTQYF.

The chain uses TRBV28 and TRBJ1-1; TRBD1 aligns across 8 bases. CDR1 and CDR2 (germline): MDHEN, SYDVKM. The CDR3 runs 15 residues. The trim removed 6 bases at V and 7 bases at J, leaving 13 bases unmatched. As DNA, the CDR3 is TGTGCCAGCAGACCGCGGACAGGGAGGCCCGTTGAAGCTTTCTTT. Residues: CASRPRTGRPVEAFF.

The chain combines TRBV7-2 with TRBJ2-2; the D gene is possibly TRBD2 (5 bases). Germline V gene lookup returns CDR1 SGHTA and CDR2 FQGNSA. The CDR3 has 16 amino acids. The V and J ends lost 5 bases and 3 bases respectively, with 16 bases between them. Here the CDR3 reads CASSPRRSADTGELFF. In DNA, the CDR3 is TGTGCCAGCAGCCCCCGGCGGTCAGCGGACACCGGGGAGCTGTTTTTT.

Only one count was recorded for this clone. The chain links TRBV28 to TRBJ2-5; 11 bases are shared with TRBD2. From germline, CDR1 is MDHEN and CDR2 SYDVKM. The CDR3 covers 15 residues. The V segment lost 7 bases and the J segment 4 bases; nucleotides outside the gene matches: 8. CDR3 in amino acids: CASTSLAGGSETQYF. The CDR3, as DNA: TGTGCCAGCACCTCCCTAGCGGGAGGTTCAGAGACCCAGTACTTC.

The V and J genes are TRBV28 and TRBJ1-2; D remains ambiguous. The germline CDR1 and CDR2 sequences are MDHEN and SYDVKM. The CDR3 sequence is 14 residues long. Trimming left V 3 bases short and J 8 bases short, with 16 bases between. The chain's CDR3 is CASSFPQMELGYTF. CDR3 sequence (DNA): TGTGCCAGCAGTTTCCCCCAAATGGAGTTGGGCTACACCTTC.

This chain uses TRBV6-6 with TRBJ1-2; D is unclear. This CDR3 has 13 amino acids. Trimming removed 2 bases at V and 5 bases at J, with 9 bases between. Germline V gene data show CDR1 as MNHNY and CDR2 as SVGAGI (reference sequence). CDR3 DNA sequence: TGTGCCAGCAGTTACAACGGCGAATATGGCTACACCTTC. Its protein is CASSYNGEYGYTF.

About this clone itself: Other DNA sequences from this sample encode an identical CDR3 as well. The genes are TRBV5-1 and TRBJ2-6; D remains ambiguous. CDR1 and CDR2 (germline): SGHRS, YFSETQ. The CDR3 spans 15 residues. The ends were cut back, 0 bases at V and 2 bases at J, with 6 bases in the middle. The CDR3 nucleotides read TGCGCCAGCAGCTTGGCGACCCCTGGGGCCAACGTCCTGACTTTC. Translating it yields CASSLATPGANVLTF.

The chain carries TRBV7-9 and TRBJ2-5; D is unresolved. Germline V lookup: CDR1 SEHNR, CDR2 FQNEAQ (reference sequence). Trimming removed 5 bases at V and 0 bases at J, with 10 bases between. This CDR3 comprises 14 residues. CDR3 sequence: CASSPARDQETQYF. The CDR3 DNA sequence: TGTGCCAGCAGCCCAGCTAGGGACCAAGAGACCCAGTACTTC.

The chain carries TRBV4-1 and TRBJ1-3, with D perhaps matching TRBD1 (5 bases). The CDR3 has 12 amino acids. V was pared by 4 bases and J by 11 bases, with 12 bases between. Germline CDR1 reads MGHRA; CDR2 reads YSYEKL. The CDR3 bases are TGCGCCAGCAGCCGAGGGAAGGGGTCCATATATTTT. It translates to CASSRGKGSIYF.

The V gene is TRBV5-1, the J gene TRBJ1-2; the match to TRBD1 covers 7 bases. The CDR3 spans 14 residues. Trimming at V came to 4 bases and at J to 0 bases, leaving 3 bases not matched to a gene. Germline V gene data show CDR1 as SGHRS and CDR2 as YFSETQ. DNA of the CDR3: TGCGCCAGCAGCGAGGGGACAGCTAACTATGGCTACACCTTC. It yields the protein CASSEGTANYGYTF.

This rearrangement joins TRBV5-3 to TRBJ2-1; 7 bases line up with TRBD2. TRBV5-3 is labeled an ORF, and its function is uncertain. The CDR3 consists of 15 residues. Trimming took 0 bases from V and 2 from J; bases not matched to a gene: 2. CDR3 region: CARSLASGPYNEQFF. CDR3 nucleotides: TGTGCCAGAAGCTTGGCTAGCGGACCCTACAATGAGCAGTTCTTC.

The chain uses TRBV19 and TRBJ1-5, with 10 bases that match TRBD1. Per germline, CDR1 LNHDA and CDR2 SQIVND (reference sequence). The CDR3 length is 16 residues. Unmatched junction bases numbered 10, after V lost 5 bases and J lost 6 bases. This CDR3 reads CASSPRDRGGGQPQHF. The DNA of the CDR3 is TGTGCCAGTAGTCCCAGGGACAGGGGAGGGGGTCAGCCCCAGCATTTT.

The genes are TRBV11-2 and TRBJ2-3; maybe TRBD2 (6 bases). V was cut by 5 bases and J by 1 base, with 10 bases left in between. This CDR3 is built from 14 residues. Germline assignment: CDR1 SGHAT and CDR2 FQNNGV. The DNA of the CDR3 is TGTGCCAGCAGCACCTGGGGGGGCACAGATACGCAGTATTTT. Amino acid sequence: CASSTWGGTDTQYF.

About this clone itself: Other DNA sequences in the sample encode the same CDR3. The rearrangement uses TRBV11-3 and TRBJ2-3, with D possibly being TRBD1 or TRBD2 (6 bases each). Trimming pared 5 bases from V and 1 base from J, leaving 10 bases between. The CDR3 length is 14 residues. Germline V CDR1 and CDR2: SGHNT, YENEEA. This CDR3 is CASSLGGRTDTQYF. DNA for the CDR3: TGTGCCAGCAGCCTTGGGGGGCGCACAGATACGCAGTATTTT.

This clone was observed once. The rearrangement joins TRBV19 to TRBJ1-2; TRBD1 is a possible D gene (5 bases). V gave up 3 bases and J gave up 4 bases, with 18 bases separating them. The CDR3 loop spans 16 amino acids. The germline gives CDR1 LNHDA, CDR2 SQIVND (reference sequence). The CDR3 nucleotides read TGTGCCAGTAGTATCCCCCACCTCGGGCAGGGCTATGGCTACACCTTC. It specifies CASSIPHLGQGYGYTF.

This clone has a single count. The chain couples TRBV7-3 to TRBJ2-6, with D tentatively TRBD1 (5 bases). Germline V CDR1 and CDR2: SGHTA, FQGTGA. Trimming removed 5 bases from V and 0 bases from J, with 14 bases in between. This CDR3 has 17 amino acids. The CDR3 DNA sequence: TGTGCCAGCAGCCCCCTGGGGCGGACCTCTGGGGCCAACGTCCTGACTTTC. It specifies CASSPLGRTSGANVLTF.

This clone has a handful of counts. The chain uses TRBV29-1 and TRBJ1-4, with 7 bases aligning to TRBD1. The CDR3 is made up of 14 amino acids. CDR1 is SQVTM, CDR2 ANQGSEA, per germline. With V trimmed by 7 bases and J by 4 bases, 9 bases remained unmatched. The DNA for the CDR3 is TGCAGCGGCCCTTCGACAGGGCTTAATGAAAAACTGTTTTTT. Translation: CSGPSTGLNEKLFF.

Points on this clone: The sample has other DNA sequences that encode this CDR3 too. V and J are TRBV28 and TRBJ2-1; the D gene could be TRBD1 or TRBD2 (5 bases each). CDR3 length equals 14 residues. Germline CDR1 MDHEN, CDR2 SYDVKM. The ends were cut back, 7 bases at V and 3 bases at J, with 13 bases in the middle. The CDR3 loop reads CASNPAGSYNEQFF. The CDR3 DNA is TGTGCCAGCAACCCGGCAGGGAGCTACAATGAGCAGTTCTTC. The whole variable domain, remainder taken from reference TRBV28 and TRBJ2-1, is DVKVTQSSRYLVKRTGEKVFLECVQDMDHENMFWYRQDPGLGLRLIYFSYDVKMKEKGDIPEGYSVSREKKERFSLILESASTNQTSMYLCASNPAGSYNEQFFGPGTRLTVL.

Note on this clone: Other DNA sequences in the same sample also yield this CDR3. The rearrangement links TRBV7-9 to TRBJ2-1; D remains unclear. Germline CDR1 and CDR2: SEHNR and FQNEAQ (reference sequence). The CDR3 sequence is 13 residues long. V shed 5 bases and J shed 0 bases, with 5 bases lying between them. The CDR3 DNA is TGTGCCAGCAGCCCCAGCTCCTACAATGAGCAGTTCTTC. Protein sequence: CASSPSSYNEQFF.

The chain recombines TRBV7-2 with TRBJ2-3; weak D call: TRBD2 (6 bases). The CDR3 is 15 residues long. Germline V CDR1 and CDR2: SGHTA, FQGNSA. The V end was cut by 4 bases, the J end by 11 bases, with 22 bases between. CDR3 in amino acids: CASSSRLGEGLGQYF. CDR3 nucleotides: TGTGCCAGCAGCTCCCGACTAGGAGAGGGGTTGGGGCAGTATTTT.

This clone was observed a few times. Within the sample, other DNA sequences also encode this same CDR3. J is TRBJ1-5 and V is TRBV6-5; D unclear. Germline CDR1 is MNHEY and CDR2 is SVGAGI. This CDR3 is 14 amino acids long. Trimming cost V 6 bases and J 2 bases, with 11 bases left between them. The CDR3 DNA is TGTGCCAGCAGGGCAGGTCAGGGCAATCAGCCCCAGCATTTT. Its translation: CASRAGQGNQPQHF.

The sample holds one count of this clone. V usage is TRBV9 and J usage is TRBJ2-1; D is unresolved. Per germline, CDR1 SGDLS and CDR2 YYNGEE. The CDR3 covers 13 residues. The ends were cut back, 4 bases at V and 5 bases at J, with 10 bases in the middle. CDR3 protein: CASSSHADNEQFF. In DNA, the CDR3 is TGTGCCAGCAGCTCCCACGCCGACAATGAGCAGTTCTTC.

The rearrangement links TRBV7-8 to TRBJ1-2, with D uncertain. Trimming removed 1 base at V and 6 bases at J, with 15 bases between. Looked up from germline, CDR1 is SGHVS and CDR2 is FQNEAQ. The CDR3 length is 15 residues. The CDR3 bases are TGTGCCAGCAGCTTAGGGGCAGGCTGGGGTCATGGCTACACCTTC. It is translated as CASSLGAGWGHGYTF.

This rearrangement joins TRBV5-4 to TRBJ2-7; 14 bases agree with TRBD2. V was clipped by 4 bases and J by 5 bases; unmatched bases: 8. This CDR3 region has 16 residues. Germline values: CDR1 SGHNT, CDR2 YYREEE (reference sequence). The CDR3 reads CASSPGLAGGRNEQYF. CDR3 DNA sequence: TGTGCCAGCAGCCCAGGACTAGCGGGAGGAAGGAACGAGCAGTACTTC.